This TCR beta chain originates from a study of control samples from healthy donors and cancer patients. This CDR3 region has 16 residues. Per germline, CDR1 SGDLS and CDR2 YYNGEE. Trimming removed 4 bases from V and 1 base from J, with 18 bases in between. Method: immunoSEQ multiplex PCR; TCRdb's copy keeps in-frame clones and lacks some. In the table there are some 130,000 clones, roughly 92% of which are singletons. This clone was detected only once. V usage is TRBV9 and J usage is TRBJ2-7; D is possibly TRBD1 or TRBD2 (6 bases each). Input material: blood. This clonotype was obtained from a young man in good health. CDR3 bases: TGTGCCAGCAGCACTCAGCCGGAGGGACAATCCTACGAGCAGTACTTC. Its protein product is CASSTQPEGQSYEQYF.